This T cell receptor beta chain was sequenced in a study of shared clonotypes between healthy human individuals. Overall study context: Each donor contributed plates that comprised three CD4 naive, three CD4 memory, two CD8 naive and one CD8 memory.

Trimming at V came to 0 bases and at J to 8 bases, leaving 5 bases not matched to a gene. The CDR3 spans 15 residues. CDR1 and CDR2 (germline): WNHNN, SYGVQD (reference sequence). Study results and caveats: Incompleteness in sorted-subset sequencing, despite large depth, was shown by rarefaction.

To note about this clone: Antigen unknown.

This table comes from immunoSEQ multiplex PCR, and its TCRdb copy is limited to in-frame clones, with some not included. The sample comprises 190,000 or so clones, 80% to 95% of which are singletons, and around 0.072% rests with the top ten. The chain links TRBV10-1 to TRBJ2-1, with 9 bases that match TRBD2. Specimen: naive CD4+ T cells sorted from blood. The subset: CD45RA+ positively selected. The TCR sequence derives from a woman between 25 and 40 years old in good health. The chain's CDR3 is CASSESVSGSDEQFF. CDR3 nucleotide sequence: TGCGCCAGCAGTGAGTCGGTTAGCGGGAGTGATGAGCAGTTCTTC.